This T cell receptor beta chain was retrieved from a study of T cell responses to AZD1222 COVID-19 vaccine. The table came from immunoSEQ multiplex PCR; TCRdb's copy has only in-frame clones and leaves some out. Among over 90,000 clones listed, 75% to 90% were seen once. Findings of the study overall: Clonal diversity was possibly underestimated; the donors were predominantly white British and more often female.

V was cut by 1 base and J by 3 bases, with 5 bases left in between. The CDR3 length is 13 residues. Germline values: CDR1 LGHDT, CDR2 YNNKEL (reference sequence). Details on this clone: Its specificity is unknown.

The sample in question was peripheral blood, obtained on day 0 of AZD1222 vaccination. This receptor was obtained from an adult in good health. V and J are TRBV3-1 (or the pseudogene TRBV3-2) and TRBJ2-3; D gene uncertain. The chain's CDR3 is CASSQGNTDTQYF. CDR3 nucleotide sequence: TGTGCCAGCAGCCAAGGAAATACAGATACGCAGTATTTT.